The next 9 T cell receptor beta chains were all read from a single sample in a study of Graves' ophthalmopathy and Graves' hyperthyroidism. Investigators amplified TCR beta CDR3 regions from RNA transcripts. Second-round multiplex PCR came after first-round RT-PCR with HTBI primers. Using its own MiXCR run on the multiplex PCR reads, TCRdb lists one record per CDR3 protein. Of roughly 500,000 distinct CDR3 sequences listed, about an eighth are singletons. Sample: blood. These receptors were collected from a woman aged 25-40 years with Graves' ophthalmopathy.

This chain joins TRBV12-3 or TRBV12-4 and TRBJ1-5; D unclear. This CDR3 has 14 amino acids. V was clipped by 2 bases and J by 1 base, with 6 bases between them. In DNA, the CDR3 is TGTGCCAGCAGTTTACACCGAAGCAATCAGCCCCAGCATTTT. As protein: CASSLHRSNQPQHF.

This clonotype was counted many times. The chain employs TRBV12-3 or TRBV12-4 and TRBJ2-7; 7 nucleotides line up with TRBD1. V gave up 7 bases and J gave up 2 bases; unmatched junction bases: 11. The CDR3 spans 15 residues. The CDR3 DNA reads TGTGCCAGCACTCCCCGAGGGGGCGCGACCTACGAGCAGTACTTC. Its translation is CASTPRGGATYEQYF.

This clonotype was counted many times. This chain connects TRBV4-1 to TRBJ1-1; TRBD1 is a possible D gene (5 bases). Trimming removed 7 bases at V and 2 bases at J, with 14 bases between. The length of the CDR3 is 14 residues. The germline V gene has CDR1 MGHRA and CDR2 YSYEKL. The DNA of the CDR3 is TGCGCCAGCAAAAAAGAGGGACGAAACACTGAAGCTTTCTTT. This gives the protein CASKKEGRNTEAFF.

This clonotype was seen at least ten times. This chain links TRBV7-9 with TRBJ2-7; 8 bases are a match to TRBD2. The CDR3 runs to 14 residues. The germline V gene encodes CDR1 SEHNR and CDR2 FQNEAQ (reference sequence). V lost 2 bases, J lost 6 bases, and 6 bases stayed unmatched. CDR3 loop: CASSLSGSLSEQYF. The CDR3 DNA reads TGTGCCAGCAGCTTAAGCGGGAGCTTAAGCGAGCAGTACTTC.

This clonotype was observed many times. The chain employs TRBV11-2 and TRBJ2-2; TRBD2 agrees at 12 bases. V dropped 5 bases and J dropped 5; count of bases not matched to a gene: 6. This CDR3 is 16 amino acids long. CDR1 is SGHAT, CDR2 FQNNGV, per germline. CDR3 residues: CASSRRTSGITGELFF. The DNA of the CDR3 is TGTGCCAGCAGCAGACGGACTAGCGGGATAACCGGGGAGCTGTTTTTT. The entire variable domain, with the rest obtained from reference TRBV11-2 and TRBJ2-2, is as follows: EAGVAQSPRYKIIEKRQSVAFWCNPISGHATLYWYQQILGQGPKLLIQFQNNGVVDDSQLPKDRFSAERLKGVDSTLKIQPAKLEDSAVYLCASSRRTSGITGELFFGEGSRLTVL.

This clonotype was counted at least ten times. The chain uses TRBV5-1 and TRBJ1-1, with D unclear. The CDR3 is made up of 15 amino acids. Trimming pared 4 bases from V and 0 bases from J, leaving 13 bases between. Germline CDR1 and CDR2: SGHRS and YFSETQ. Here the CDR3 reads CASSDSDGLNTEAFF. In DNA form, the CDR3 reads TGCGCCAGCAGCGATTCGGACGGACTGAACACTGAAGCTTTCTTT.

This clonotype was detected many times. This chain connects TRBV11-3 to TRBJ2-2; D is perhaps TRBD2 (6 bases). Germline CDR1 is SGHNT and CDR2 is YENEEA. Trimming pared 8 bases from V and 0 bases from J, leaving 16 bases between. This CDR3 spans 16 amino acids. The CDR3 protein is CASCGASTANTGELFF. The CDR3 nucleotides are TGTGCCAGCTGCGGGGCTAGCACTGCGAACACCGGGGAGCTGTTTTTT.

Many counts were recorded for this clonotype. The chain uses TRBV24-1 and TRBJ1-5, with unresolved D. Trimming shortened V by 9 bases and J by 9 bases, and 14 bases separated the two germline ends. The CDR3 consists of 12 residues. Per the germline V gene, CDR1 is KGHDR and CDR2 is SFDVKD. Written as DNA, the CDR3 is TGTGCCACCTGGGCGGGTTCGGGGCCCCAGCATTTT. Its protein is CATWAGSGPQHF.

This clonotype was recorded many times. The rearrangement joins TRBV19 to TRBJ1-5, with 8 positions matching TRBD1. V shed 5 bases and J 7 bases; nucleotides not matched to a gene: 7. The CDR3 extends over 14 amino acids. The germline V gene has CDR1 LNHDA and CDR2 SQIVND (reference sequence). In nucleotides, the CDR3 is TGTGCCAGTAGTCCTTGGACAGGGCCCCAGCCCCAGCATTTT. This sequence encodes CASSPWTGPQPQHF.